The following is a T cell receptor beta chain sequence with its context. This clonotype appeared many times. Its antigen is currently not known. Base qualities are not at hand, and no much larger clone is one base apart. The record originates from a study of CD8 T cells in ankylosing spondylitis (dated by TCRdb to about 2017). A note on the overall study: To find TCR variants linked to disease, the study profiled T cell receptor beta repertoires in ankylosing spondylitis patients and healthy donors. The whole study cohort included roughly 110 healthy donors and 20 to 30 ankylosing spondylitis patients. Peripheral blood was sampled, and synovial fluid was additionally collected from ankylosing spondylitis patients.

Summary of the overall study and its limitations: The disease-linked clones showed a CD8+ phenotype and occurred at relatively low frequencies in peripheral blood. Blood from ankylosing spondylitis patients appeared to be characterized by a TCR beta motif composed of about eight highly homologous amino acid variants. The disease-linked clones were reported to be significantly enriched in matched synovial fluid samples from ankylosing spondylitis patients. Some motif variants were previously reported in synovial fluid and blood of reactive arthritis patients, suggesting common disease-initiation mechanisms.

The junction carries 14 bases between V and J, which are trimmed by 4 bases and 5 bases respectively. The CDR3 runs 14 amino acids, cysteine and phenylalanine included. Only the CDR3 portion is preserved as DNA: 42 bases, with reading frame beginning at the first base. CDR1 and CDR2 are read off the germline V gene as SGHRS and YFSETQ. Sequencing relied on an Illumina HiSeq 2500. TCR beta libraries were prepared by quantitative 5'-RACE with molecular barcodes. Regarding the original processing steps: A new computational method based on a probabilistic model of VDJ rearrangement was used to identify disease-linked TCR variants. The raw public reads went through TCRdb reprocessing: fastp at Q25, MiXCR clone calling, in-frame beta chains kept. Rows with one shared CDR3 protein collapse into an entry with the most common genes and DNA. TCRdb, not the original authors, processed these V and J calls. The sample table shows about 340,000 distinct CDR3 sequences, and about 15% are seen once. The top ten clones comprise approximately 1% of the sample.

This TCR derives from a male donor with ankylosing spondylitis or in good health (not recorded which). The sequence is built from TRBV5-1 and TRBJ2-3, with the D call tentatively TRBD1 or TRBD2, each fitting 5 bases. The sample taken for sequencing was blood, either unsorted or a sorted T cell fraction (not recorded which). The DNA sequence is given as TGCGCCAGCAGCCCTGGGGGTGGAGGAGATACGCAGTATTTT. Translation gives CASSPGGGGDTQYF. Where the CDR3 stops, the reference TRBV5-1 and TRBJ2-3 genes take over; the full variable domain is KAGVTQTPRYLIKTRGQQVTLSCSPISGHRSVSWYQQTPGQGLQFLFEYFSETQRNKGNFPGRFSGRQFSNSRSEMNVSTLELGDSALYLCASSPGGGGDTQYFGPGTRLTVL.